The rows below give T cell receptor beta chains drawn from one sample of a study of PD-1 blockade in classical Hodgkin lymphoma. The table came from immunoSEQ multiplex PCR; TCRdb's copy has only in-frame clones and leaves some out. The table has roughly 20,000 clones, around 70% seen once; the top ten hold just under 2.5%. The sample consisted of CD4+ T cells from blood, taken before the fourth cycle of nivolumab. These receptors originate from a human donor with classical Hodgkin lymphoma. Both conserved end residues are part of each CDR3. Each record gives: V gene, clone size, J gene, D gene, CDR3 DNA, CDR3 protein. The D gene is left open where the match is weak. Some rows mark clone size as missing; the rest say once, few, many or name a class of expanded clone.

V: TRBV5-6
size: .
J: TRBJ1-2
D: .
DNA: TGTGCCAGCAGCTTGGTAGAATTGAACTATGGCTACACCTTC
CDR3: CASSLVELNYGYTF

V: TRBV10-3
size: .
J: TRBJ2-1
D: TRBD2
DNA: TGTGCCATCAGTGAAGCGGGAGGCTACAATGAGCAGTTCTTC
CDR3: CAISEAGGYNEQFF

V: TRBV5-1
size: few
J: TRBJ2-1
D: TRBD2
DNA: TGCGCCAGCAGCTTGGGGACTAGCGGGACTAATGAGCAGTTCTTC
CDR3: CASSLGTSGTNEQFF

V: TRBV7-7
size: .
J: TRBJ2-1
D: .
DNA: TGTGCCAGCAGCTTAGATGTGGAAATGTACAATGAGCAGTTCTTC
CDR3: CASSLDVEMYNEQFF

V: TRBV28
size: once
J: TRBJ1-1
D: TRBD1
DNA: TGTGCCAGCACTCTAACAGGGGGGGTTTCGGCTTTCTTT
CDR3: CASTLTGGVSAFF

V: TRBV5-1
size: .
J: TRBJ2-1
D: TRBD2
DNA: TGCGCCAGCAGCTCTAGCGGATACTCCTACAATGAGCAGTTCTTC
CDR3: CASSSSGYSYNEQFF

V: TRBV28
size: .
J: TRBJ1-2
D: .
DNA: TGTGCCAGCAGTTTATCGGGGGACTATGGCTACACCTTC
CDR3: CASSLSGDYGYTF

V: TRBV18
size: few
J: TRBJ1-5
D: .
DNA: TGTGCCAGCTCACCACAGGCAGGGTTTAGCAATCAGCCCCAGCATTTT
CDR3: CASSPQAGFSNQPQHF

V: TRBV7-8
size: .
J: TRBJ2-2
D: .
DNA: TGTGCCAGCAGCGGACGAATACTAGCAGGAAGGGAGCTGTTTTTT
CDR3: CASSGRILAGRELFF

V: TRBV4-3
size: .
J: TRBJ1-1
D: .
DNA: TGCGCCAGCAGCCAAGTCAACGCGAACACTGAAGCTTTCTTT
CDR3: CASSQVNANTEAFF

V: TRBV27
size: few
J: TRBJ1-2
D: TRBD1
DNA: TGTGCCAGCAGTCCCACCCTTGGACAGGGCTATGGCTACACCTTC
CDR3: CASSPTLGQGYGYTF

V: TRBV20-1
size: .
J: TRBJ1-2
D: .
DNA: TGCAGTGCTAGATGGGGTTATGGCTACACCTTC
CDR3: CSARWGYGYTF

V: TRBV14
size: .
J: TRBJ1-3
D: .
DNA: TGTGCCAGCAGCCAAGCGACAGTGACTGGAAACACCATATATTTT
CDR3: CASSQATVTGNTIYF

V: TRBV7-2
size: .
J: TRBJ2-6
D: .
DNA: TGTGCCAGCAGCTTAGTATCTACTGGGGCCAACGTCCTGACTTTC
CDR3: CASSLVSTGANVLTF

V: TRBV2
size: few
J: TRBJ1-6
D: .
DNA: TGTGCCAGCAGCAACCAGGGGATGTATAATTCACCCCTCCACTTT
CDR3: CASSNQGMYNSPLHF

V: TRBV5-6
size: .
J: TRBJ1-4
D: .
DNA: TGTGCCAGCAGTTTTGCTTTGGGTACAGTAAATGAAAAACTGTTTTTT
CDR3: CASSFALGTVNEKLFF

V: TRBV4-3
size: .
J: TRBJ2-7
D: TRBD2
DNA: TGCGCCAGCAGCCAAGGCGTTAGCGGGGGATACGAGCAGTACTTC
CDR3: CASSQGVSGGYEQYF

V: TRBV5-4
size: .
J: TRBJ2-7
D: TRBD2
DNA: TGTGCCAGCAGCCATAGCGGGAGCTACGAGCAGTACTTC
CDR3: CASSHSGSYEQYF

V: TRBV9
size: few
J: TRBJ1-1
D: .
DNA: TGTGCCAGCAGCGCCCGGCCAGAGGGTGAAGCTTTCTTT
CDR3: CASSARPEGEAFF

V: TRBV7-9
size: .
J: TRBJ2-5
D: .
DNA: TGTGCCAGCAGCTTAGCAGCCCAAGAGACCCAGTACTTC
CDR3: CASSLAAQETQYF

V: TRBV7-2
size: once
J: TRBJ2-1
D: .
DNA: TGTGCCAGCAGCTTAGCGCGGACTATTGATGAGCAGTTCTTC
CDR3: CASSLARTIDEQFF

V: TRBV5-8
size: once
J: TRBJ1-1
D: .
DNA: TGTGCCAGCACCCGTCCGCGGGCGAACACTGAAGCTTTCTTT
CDR3: CASTRPRANTEAFF

V: TRBV7-2
size: few
J: TRBJ2-2
D: TRBD2
DNA: TGTGCCAGCAGCTTCCGAGGAGCGGGAGGAGGCACCGGGGAGCTGTTTTTT
CDR3: CASSFRGAGGGTGELFF

V: TRBV18
size: few
J: TRBJ2-1
D: TRBD1
DNA: TGTGCCAGCCGGACGGCTAGACAGGGTAGTGAGCAGTTCTTC
CDR3: CASRTARQGSEQFF

V: TRBV23-1
size: .
J: TRBJ2-7
D: .
DNA: TGCGCCAGCAGTCCTACCTACGAGCAGTACTTC
CDR3: CASSPTYEQYF

V: TRBV4-2
size: .
J: TRBJ1-3
D: .
DNA: TGTGCCAGCAGCCAAGTGCGGCTCAGCGGAAACACCATATATTTT
CDR3: CASSQVRLSGNTIYF

V: TRBV15
size: .
J: TRBJ1-5
D: .
DNA: TGTGCCACCAGCAAACAGGTCAGGTCGGTGGGTCAGCCCCAGCATTTT
CDR3: CATSKQVRSVGQPQHF

V: TRBV5-1
size: .
J: TRBJ2-5
D: TRBD1
DNA: TGCGCCAGCTCGACAGGGAAAGGGGAAGAGACCCAGTACTTC
CDR3: CASSTGKGEETQYF

V: TRBV5-4
size: .
J: TRBJ1-1
D: .
DNA: TGTGCCAGCAGCTTGGATCGCACGGGGAGCGGAGCTTTCTTT
CDR3: CASSLDRTGSGAFF

V: TRBV5-4
size: .
J: TRBJ2-3
D: .
DNA: TGTGCCAGCAGTCACACCAGCACAGATACGCAGTATTTT
CDR3: CASSHTSTDTQYF

V: TRBV10-3
size: .
J: TRBJ1-2
D: .
DNA: TGTGCCATCAGTGAGTCGAGGGGTGCTAACTATGGCTACACCTTC
CDR3: CAISESRGANYGYTF

V: TRBV5-8
size: few
J: TRBJ2-1
D: .
DNA: TGTGCCAGCAGCTTGAAGCTTTACAATGAGCAGTTCTTC
CDR3: CASSLKLYNEQFF

V: TRBV5-1
size: .
J: TRBJ2-4
D: TRBD2
DNA: TGCGCCAGCAGCTTGGGCCCCGGGGAGGGCAGATACTTC
CDR3: CASSLGPGEGRYF

V: TRBV2
size: .
J: TRBJ2-5
D: .
DNA: TGTGCCAGCACGCAGAGTGGGGAGACCCAGTACTTC
CDR3: CASTQSGETQYF

V: TRBV28
size: .
J: TRBJ1-1
D: .
DNA: TGTGCCAGCAGTTTACCTATTACAGTCGGGGGACACACTGAAGCTTTCTTT
CDR3: CASSLPITVGGHTEAFF

V: TRBV7-6
size: once
J: TRBJ2-7
D: TRBD2
DNA: TGTGCCAGCAGCGAACGGTCGGGGGGCGAGCAGTACTTC
CDR3: CASSERSGGEQYF

V: TRBV5-1
size: .
J: TRBJ1-6
D: .
DNA: TGCGCCAGCAGCTCGGGGTGGGACACCAATAATTCACCCCTCCACTTT
CDR3: CASSSGWDTNNSPLHF

V: TRBV7-3
size: .
J: TRBJ2-5
D: .
DNA: TGTGCCAGCAGCCGTGTCAGGCAAGAGACCCAGTACTTC
CDR3: CASSRVRQETQYF

V: TRBV5-1
size: .
J: TRBJ2-5
D: TRBD1
DNA: TGCGCCAGCAACTCGGGACAGGGGGCATGGGAGACCCAGTACTTC
CDR3: CASNSGQGAWETQYF

V: TRBV5-1
size: .
J: TRBJ2-1
D: TRBD2
DNA: TGCGCCAGCAGCTTGGGGCCTAGCGGGGCGACTGAGCAGTTCTTC
CDR3: CASSLGPSGATEQFF

V: TRBV5-8
size: .
J: TRBJ2-1
D: .
DNA: TGTGCCAGCAGCTTGGGGGAAGGGTTTCGGCGAAATGAGCAGTTCTTC
CDR3: CASSLGEGFRRNEQFF